Sequencing of this T cell receptor beta chain was carried out in a study of cytomegalovirus exposure and HLA in healthy donors. Study outcomes and limitations: A prior analysis recorded that most TCR beta V segments were productive about 87% or about 30% of the time. Confirmation in vitro established that three CMV-associated chains were specific for CMV antigens.

With V trimmed by 9 bases and J by 8 bases, 9 bases remained unmatched. From germline, CDR1 is SEHNR and CDR2 FQNEAQ (reference sequence). This CDR3 contains 13 residues. With 60 Vbeta and 13 Jbeta primers, the PCR was carried out. Per the study methods: Unique TCR beta chains numbered approximately 76 million in a later analysis, with roughly 11 million shared. Produced via immunoSEQ multiplex PCR; TCRdb's table is partial and in-frame only. For V, J and clone size, that table is used; D and trimming come from the DNA. The sample comprises about 160,000 clones, about 81% of which are singletons, and about 0.89% rests with the top ten. Though nominally healthy at sampling, donors likely had unrecorded immune exposures. Remarks on this clone: Antigen unknown.

The sequenced sample consisted of PBMCs. This receptor was obtained from a girl aged 2 to 10 in good health and CMV-seropositive. The gene calls are TRBV7-9 and TRBJ2-1; 8 bases fit TRBD2. The CDR3 DNA follows: TGTGCCAGTGAGCGGGAGATGGGCGATGAGCAGTTCTTC. Translated: CASEREMGDEQFF.